Presented here are 15 T cell receptor beta chains from one specimen sequenced in a study of cytomegalovirus exposure and HLA in healthy donors (dated by TCRdb to about 2017). Library creation used the immunoSEQ multiplex PCR assay. The multiplex PCR relied on a mix of 60 forward primers for TCR Vbeta segments and 13 reverse primers for TCR Jbeta segments. TCRdb carries this immuneACCESS record with in-frame sequences only. Its versions omit some clonotypes, under half of them owing to an unresolved V gene in the studies checked, with the rest unexplained. The sample contains hundreds of thousands of clones, roughly 70% of them found a single time. Jointly, the top ten make up 2% to 2.5% of the sample. The sample consisted of PBMCs. The receptor set was obtained from a female donor in good health and CMV-seronegative.

This clone was detected only a few times. The chain combines TRBV21-1 with TRBJ1-5. TRBV21-1 is annotated as a pseudogene. The CDR3 length is 17 residues. This CDR3 is CASNPTRVKGEGQPQHF. The CDR3 DNA is TGTGCCAGCAACCCCACGCGGGTTAAAGGGGAGGGACAGCCCCAGCATTTT.

The chain has TRBV7-8 and TRBJ2-3; TRBD2 aligns across 7 bases. Germline trimming cut 5 bases from V and 3 bases from J; bases unmatched to any gene: 14. The CDR3 is 17 residues long. Germline-derived CDR1 and CDR2 are SGHVS and FQNEAQ. CDR3 region: CASSPNPGGRGTDTQYF. The CDR3 DNA is TGTGCCAGCAGCCCTAACCCCGGCGGGAGAGGGACAGATACGCAGTATTTT. Full variable domain (rest looked up from reference TRBV7-8 and TRBJ2-3): GAGVSQSPRYKVAKRGQDVALRCDPISGHVSLFWYQQALGQGPEFLTYFQNEAQLDKSGLPSDRFFAERPEGSVSTLKIQRTQQEDSAVYLCASSPNPGGRGTDTQYFGPGTRLTVL.

The gene calls are TRBV28 and TRBJ2-7, with 9 nucleotides matching TRBD1. The CDR3 totals 16 residues. Germline assignment: CDR1 MDHEN and CDR2 SYDVKM. V shed 2 bases and J 3 bases; nucleotides not matched to a gene: 8. The CDR3 region has the DNA TGTGCCAGCAGTTTAGGACGGGACAGGGCGTTCTACGAGCAGTACTTC. Amino acids: CASSLGRDRAFYEQYF.

This chain connects TRBV4-1 to TRBJ1-5; D is undetermined. Trimming pared 1 base from V and 8 bases from J, leaving 9 bases between. Per the germline V gene, CDR1 is MGHRA and CDR2 is YSYEKL. CDR3 length: 13 residues. CDR3 DNA sequence: TGCGCCAGCAGCCAAGCTCTCCCCGAGCCCCAGCATTTT. Its translation: CASSQALPEPQHF.

This sequence joins TRBV11-2 and TRBJ2-1, with D possibly TRBD2 on 5 matching bases. The CDR3 is made up of 14 amino acids. Germline-derived CDR1 and CDR2 are SGHAT and FQNNGV. Trimming pared 1 base from V and 7 bases from J, leaving 11 bases between. DNA for the CDR3: TGTGCCAGCAGCTTAGGCCTAGCTCGTAATGAGCAGTTCTTC. Its protein product is CASSLGLARNEQFF.

There are a few counts of this clone. The chain uses TRBV7-9 and TRBJ2-3, with D possibly TRBD1 on 5 matching bases. The CDR3 runs to 14 residues. Germline V gene lookup returns CDR1 SEHNR and CDR2 FQNEAQ (reference sequence). Trimming stripped 2 bases from V and 3 bases from J, with 9 bases between. CDR3 in amino acids: CASSLQDRTDTQYF. As DNA, the CDR3 is TGTGCCAGCAGCTTACAAGACAGAACAGATACGCAGTATTTT. Full variable domain (rest looked up from reference TRBV7-9 and TRBJ2-3): DTGVSQNPRHKITKRGQNVTFRCDPISEHNRLYWYRQTLGQGPEFLTYFQNEAQLEKSRLLSDRFSAERPKGSFSTLEIQRTEQGDSAMYLCASSLQDRTDTQYFGPGTRLTVL.

The rearrangement joins TRBV18 to TRBJ1-1; unclear D gene. Germline V lookup: CDR1 KGHSH, CDR2 LQKENI. This CDR3 has 14 residues. V lost 6 bases and J lost 1, with 12 bases in between. The DNA of the CDR3 is TGTGCCAGCTCTCTAAATTCCGGGAACACTGAAGCTTTCTTT. This codes for CASSLNSGNTEAFF.

The V gene is TRBV5-5, the J gene TRBJ2-1; 10 nucleotides match TRBD2. The trim removed 5 bases at V and 4 bases at J, leaving 9 bases unmatched. The CDR3 runs to 16 residues. CDR1 is SGHKS and CDR2 is YYEKEE in the germline V gene (reference sequence). CDR3 nucleotides: TGTGCCAGCAGTCGCACCGGGACTAGCGAATACAATGAGCAGTTCTTC. Its protein product is CASSRTGTSEYNEQFF.

This clone was detected once. The chain employs TRBV9 and TRBJ2-5; 14 bases match TRBD2. Germline V gene sequence: CDR1 SGDLS, CDR2 YYNGEE. J was trimmed by 4 bases and V by 3 bases; bases with no gene match: 5. The CDR3 runs to 16 residues. The CDR3 DNA follows: TGTGCCAGCAGCGCTTCGGGACTAGCGGGAGCAGAGACCCAGTACTTC. This codes for CASSASGLAGAETQYF.

This clone showed up just a few times. V and J are TRBV5-4 and TRBJ1-5, with D possibly TRBD1 on 5 matching bases. The CDR3 runs 14 residues. Trimming cost V 5 bases and J 6 bases, with 15 bases left between them. In germline, CDR1 is SGHNT, CDR2 YYREEE (reference sequence). The CDR3 spells CASSPGVGIQPQHF. DNA for the CDR3: TGTGCCAGCAGTCCGGGGGTGGGGATTCAGCCCCAGCATTTT.

CDR3 bases: TGTGCCAGTAGTACGGGGACAGGGGCTTATAATGAAAAACTGTTTTTT. Amino acids: CASSTGTGAYNEKLFF. The chain employs TRBV19 and TRBJ1-4; the match to TRBD1 covers 10 bases. J gave up 4 bases and V 4 bases, and 6 bases lay outside the gene matches. This CDR3 is 16 amino acids long. From germline, CDR1 is LNHDA and CDR2 SQIVND (reference sequence).

J is TRBJ2-5 and V is TRBV28; 13 positions match TRBD2. The J call may be faulty, since TRBJ2-7 better matches the DNA end. This CDR3 comprises 14 residues. The germline V gene has CDR1 MDHEN and CDR2 SYDVKM. CDR3 residues: CAIKLAGGPHEQYF. CDR3 sequence (DNA): TGTGCCATCAAACTAGCGGGAGGGCCCCACGAGCAGTACTTC.

On this clone itself: Different DNA sequences within this sample yield the same CDR3. This chain connects TRBV7-9 to TRBJ1-1, with D tentatively TRBD1 (5 bases). V was shortened by 1 base and J by 5 bases, with 8 bases between the two germline ends. This CDR3 has 13 amino acids. Germline V gene lookup returns CDR1 SEHNR and CDR2 FQNEAQ (reference sequence). The CDR3 spells CASSLERGTEAFF. CDR3 sequence (DNA): TGTGCCAGCAGCTTAGAAAGGGGAACTGAAGCTTTCTTT.

The chain employs TRBV7-9 and TRBJ2-1, with TRBD2 matching 7 bases. Germline values: CDR1 SEHNR, CDR2 FQNEAQ (reference sequence). The ends lost 9 bases at V and 5 bases at J; junction bases unmatched: 7. The CDR3 spans 13 residues. The CDR3 spells CASSGPPHNEQFF. CDR3 coding DNA: TGTGCCAGTAGCGGGCCCCCACACAATGAGCAGTTCTTC.

This clone was observed a few times. The J gene is TRBJ2-5, the V gene TRBV7-9, with no clear D. The CDR3 contains 12 residues. Germline CDR1 SEHNR, CDR2 FQNEAQ (reference sequence). Trimming left V 3 bases short and J 4 bases short, with 6 bases between. For the CDR3, the DNA is TGTGCCAGCAGCTTTTCCCTAGAGACCCAGTACTTC. Translated: CASSFSLETQYF.